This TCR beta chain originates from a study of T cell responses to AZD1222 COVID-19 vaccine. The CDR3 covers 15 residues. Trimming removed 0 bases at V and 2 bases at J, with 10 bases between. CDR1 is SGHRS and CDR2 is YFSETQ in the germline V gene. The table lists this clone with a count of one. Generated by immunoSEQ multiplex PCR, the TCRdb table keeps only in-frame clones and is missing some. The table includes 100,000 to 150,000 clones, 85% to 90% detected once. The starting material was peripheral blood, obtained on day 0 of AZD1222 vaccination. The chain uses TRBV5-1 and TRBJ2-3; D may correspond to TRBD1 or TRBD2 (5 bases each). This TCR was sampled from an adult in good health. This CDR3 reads CASSLAGTSTDTQYF. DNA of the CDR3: TGCGCCAGCAGCTTGGCCGGGACCTCCACAGATACGCAGTATTTT.